This entry lists 10 T cell receptor beta chains sequenced from one sample in a study of shared clonotypes between healthy human individuals. Generated by immunoSEQ multiplex PCR, the TCRdb table keeps only in-frame clones and is missing some. Of around 2.1 million clones in the sample, approximately 95% were seen once. Sequenced: naive CD4+ T cells sorted from blood. Subset reported: CD45RA+ positively selected. The receptors were sampled from a man between 18 and 29 years old in good health.

The J gene is TRBJ1-2, the V gene TRBV27, with D unclear. From germline, CDR1 is MNHEY and CDR2 SMNVEV (reference sequence). Deletions cut 3 bases from V and 4 bases from J, with 9 bases between. The CDR3 runs 13 residues. The CDR3 here is CASSFGHIYGYTF. The CDR3 DNA sequence: TGTGCCAGCAGTTTCGGGCACATCTATGGCTACACCTTC.

In regard to this clone: The junction differs from germline at one of its ends, possibly a read error. The chain couples TRBV5-4 to TRBJ2-3; 11 nucleotides agree with TRBD2. The CDR3 sequence is 16 residues long. Germline V gene data show CDR1 as SGHNT and CDR2 as YYREEE (reference sequence). The CDR3 protein is CASSLGLAEPTDTQYF. The CDR3 DNA reads TGTGCCAGCAGTTTGGGACTAGCGGAGCCCACAGATACGCAGTATTTT.

The rearrangement uses TRBV11-1 and TRBJ1-5; unclear D gene. Germline CDR1 and CDR2: SGHAT and FQDESV (reference sequence). This CDR3 is built from 13 residues. The V end lost 1 base, the J end lost 7 bases, and 8 bases lay between the germline ends. CDR3 bases: TGTGCCAGCAGCTTAGGTGAGGAGCAGCCCCAGCATTTT. This encodes CASSLGEEQPQHF.

The count of this clone is one. V gene TRBV25-1 combines with J gene TRBJ2-7, with TRBD1 as a possible D gene (6 bases). In germline, CDR1 is MGHDK, CDR2 SYGVNS. V lost 4 bases and J 0 bases, leaving 19 bases between the germline ends. CDR3 length: 17 amino acids. The CDR3 DNA reads TGTGCCAGCAGTGGACCTGGGACAAGGACGAGCTCCTACGAGCAGTACTTC. Translated: CASSGPGTRTSSYEQYF.

CDR3 sequence (DNA): TGCAGCATCCCGACAGGGGGCCAATATGGCTACACCTTC. This sequence encodes CSIPTGGQYGYTF. The J gene is TRBJ1-2, the V gene TRBV29-1, with TRBD1 identical over 10 bases. The germline V gene encodes CDR1 SQVTM and CDR2 ANQGSEA. V shed 8 bases and J 5 bases; nucleotides not matched to a gene: 8. The length of the CDR3 is 13 residues. Supplemented by reference TRBV29-1 and TRBJ1-2, the full variable domain reads SAVISQKPSRDICQRGTSLTIQCQVDSQVTMMFWYRQQPGQSLTLIATANQGSEATYESGFVIDKFPISRPNLTFSTLTVSNMSPEDSSIYLCSIPTGGQYGYTFGSGTRLTVV.

A single count supports this clone. The rearrangement uses TRBV12-5 and TRBJ2-1; no firm D call. The CDR3 is made up of 15 amino acids. Germline lookup yields CDR1 LGHNT and CDR2 FRNRAP. Trimming shortened V by 1 base and J by 1 base, and 8 bases separated the two germline ends. The CDR3: CASGLDWQSYNEQFF. The DNA for the CDR3 is TGTGCTAGTGGTTTGGACTGGCAATCCTACAATGAGCAGTTCTTC.

The CDR3 region is CARGQGAGSPLHF. As DNA, the CDR3 is TGTGCCCGAGGACAGGGGGCAGGTTCACCCCTCCACTTT. V usage is TRBV7-2 and J usage is TRBJ1-6; 11 bases agree with TRBD1. The V segment lost 11 bases and the J segment 9 bases; nucleotides outside the gene matches: 6. This CDR3 has 13 residues. Germline CDR1 and CDR2: SGHTA and FQGNSA.

In DNA form, the CDR3 reads TGTGCCAGCAGTGATTTAACGGGCCCAACCCCTTCCCAGCAGTACTTC. Protein sequence: CASSDLTGPTPSQQYF. The gene calls are TRBV2 and TRBJ2-7; D is unresolved. CDR3 length: 16 amino acids. V dropped 3 bases and J dropped 8 bases, with 23 bases sitting between them. CDR1 and CDR2 from the germline V gene are SNHLY and FYNNEI.

With respect to this clone: The junction departs from germline at one end; a sequencing error may be responsible. This chain uses TRBV7-7 with TRBJ2-5; possible D gene TRBD2, 6 bases. CDR1 and CDR2 from the germline V gene are SSHAT and FNYEAQ (reference sequence). The CDR3 loop spans 14 amino acids. Written as DNA, the CDR3 is TGTGCTAGCAGCCGCGGCAGTGGAGGGGAGACCCAGTACTTC. Residues: CASSRGSGGETQYF.

The chain is built from TRBV6-5 and TRBJ2-7; D may be TRBD2 (6 bases). Looked up from germline, CDR1 is MNHEY and CDR2 is SVGAGI. The CDR3 length is 15 residues. Trimming took off 7 bases at V and 3 bases at J, with 19 bases between the two ends. The CDR3 nucleotides are TGTGCCAGCACCCAACAAACCGGGGGAGGCTACGAGCAGTACTTC. Protein product: CASTQQTGGGYEQYF.